This TCR beta chain was documented in a study of T cell changes during pregnancy in multiple sclerosis. Repertoires were generated with immunoSEQ multiplex PCR, while TCRdb's copy carries only in-frame clones and drops some. The data hold tens of thousands of clones, with approximately 90% observed a single time. The CDR3 extends over 15 amino acids. Germline V gene data show CDR1 as SEHNR and CDR2 as FQNEAQ (reference sequence). V shed 1 base and J 3 bases; nucleotides not matched to a gene: 0. Sequencing was performed on CD8+ T cells from peripheral blood mononuclear cells, taken in the first trimester of pregnancy. The sequence was collected from a female donor with multiple sclerosis, enrolled in a pregnancy study. The V gene is TRBV7-9, the J gene TRBJ2-5; 12 bases line up with TRBD2. The CDR3 DNA follows: TGTGCCAGCAGCTTAGGACTAGCGGGAGAAGAGACCCAGTACTTC. This translates into CASSLGLAGEETQYF. Full variable domain (remainder filled in from reference TRBV7-9 and TRBJ2-5): DTGVSQNPRHKITKRGQNVTFRCDPISEHNRLYWYRQTLGQGPEFLTYFQNEAQLEKSRLLSDRFSAERPKGSFSTLEIQRTEQGDSAMYLCASSLGLAGEETQYFGPGTRLLVL.